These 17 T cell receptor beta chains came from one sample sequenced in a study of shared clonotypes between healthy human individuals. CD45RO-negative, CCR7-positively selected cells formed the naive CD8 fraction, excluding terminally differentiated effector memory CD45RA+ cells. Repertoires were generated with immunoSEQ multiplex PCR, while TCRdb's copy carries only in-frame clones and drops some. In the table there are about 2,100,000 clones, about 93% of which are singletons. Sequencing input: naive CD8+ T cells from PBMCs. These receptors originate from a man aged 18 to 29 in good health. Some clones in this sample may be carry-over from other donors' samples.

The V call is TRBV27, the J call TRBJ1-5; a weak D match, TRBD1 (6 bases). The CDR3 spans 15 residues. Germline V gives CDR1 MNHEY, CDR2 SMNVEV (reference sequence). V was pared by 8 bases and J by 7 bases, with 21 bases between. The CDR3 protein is CASEQRAGAGQPQHF. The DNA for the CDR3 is TGTGCCAGCGAACAGAGGGCGGGGGCCGGACAGCCCCAGCATTTT.

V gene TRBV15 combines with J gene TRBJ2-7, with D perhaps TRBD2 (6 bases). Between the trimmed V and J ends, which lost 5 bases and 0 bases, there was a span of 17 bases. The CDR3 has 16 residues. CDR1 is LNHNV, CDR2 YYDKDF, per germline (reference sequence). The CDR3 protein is CATSWTTRRNSYEQYF. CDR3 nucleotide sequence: TGTGCCACCAGCTGGACGACTAGACGAAACTCCTACGAGCAGTACTTC.

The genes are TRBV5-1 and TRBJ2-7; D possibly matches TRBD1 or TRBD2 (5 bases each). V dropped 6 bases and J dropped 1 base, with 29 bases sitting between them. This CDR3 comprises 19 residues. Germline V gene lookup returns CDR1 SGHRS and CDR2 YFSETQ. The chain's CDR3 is CASTISGARQDGMSYEQYF. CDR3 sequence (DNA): TGCGCCAGCACCATCTCCGGGGCTCGTCAAGATGGTATGTCCTACGAGCAGTACTTC.

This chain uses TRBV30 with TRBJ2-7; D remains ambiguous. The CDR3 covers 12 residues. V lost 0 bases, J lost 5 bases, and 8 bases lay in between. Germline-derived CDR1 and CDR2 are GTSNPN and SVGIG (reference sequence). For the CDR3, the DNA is TGTGCCTGGAGTGTAAGGCGGAACGAGCAGTACTTC. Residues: CAWSVRRNEQYF.

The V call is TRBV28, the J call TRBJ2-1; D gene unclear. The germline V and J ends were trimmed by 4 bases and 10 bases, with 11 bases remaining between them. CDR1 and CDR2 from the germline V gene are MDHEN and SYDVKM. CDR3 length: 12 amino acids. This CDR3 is CASSWDLGEQFF. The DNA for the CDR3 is TGTGCCAGCAGTTGGGATTTGGGGGAGCAGTTCTTC. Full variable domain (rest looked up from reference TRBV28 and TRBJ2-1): DVKVTQSSRYLVKRTGEKVFLECVQDMDHENMFWYRQDPGLGLRLIYFSYDVKMKEKGDIPEGYSVSREKKERFSLILESASTNQTSMYLCASSWDLGEQFFGPGTRLTVL.

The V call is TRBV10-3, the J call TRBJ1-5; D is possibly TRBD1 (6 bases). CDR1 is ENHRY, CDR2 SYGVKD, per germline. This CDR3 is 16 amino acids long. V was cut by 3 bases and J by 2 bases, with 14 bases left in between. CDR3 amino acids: CAISEGGRMGNQPQHF. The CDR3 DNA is TGTGCCATCAGTGAAGGGGGACGAATGGGCAATCAGCCCCAGCATTTT.

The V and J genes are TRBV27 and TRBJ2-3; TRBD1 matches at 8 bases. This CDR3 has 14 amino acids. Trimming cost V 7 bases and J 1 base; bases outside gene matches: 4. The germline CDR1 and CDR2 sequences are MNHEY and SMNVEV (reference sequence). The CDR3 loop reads CASTLTGGTDTQYF. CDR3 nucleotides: TGTGCCAGCACCTTGACAGGGGGCACAGATACGCAGTATTTT.

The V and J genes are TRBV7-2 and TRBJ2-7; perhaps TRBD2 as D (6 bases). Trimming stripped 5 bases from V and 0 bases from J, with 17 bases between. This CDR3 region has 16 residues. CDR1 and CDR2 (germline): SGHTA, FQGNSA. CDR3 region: CASSQKQETSSYEQYF. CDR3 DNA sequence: TGTGCCAGCAGCCAAAAACAGGAGACTAGCTCCTACGAGCAGTACTTC.

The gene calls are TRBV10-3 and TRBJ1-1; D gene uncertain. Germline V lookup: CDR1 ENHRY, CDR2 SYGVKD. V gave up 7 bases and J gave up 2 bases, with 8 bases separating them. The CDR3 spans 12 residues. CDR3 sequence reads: CAITAANTEAFF. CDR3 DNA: TGTGCCATCACGGCAGCTAACACTGAAGCTTTCTTT.

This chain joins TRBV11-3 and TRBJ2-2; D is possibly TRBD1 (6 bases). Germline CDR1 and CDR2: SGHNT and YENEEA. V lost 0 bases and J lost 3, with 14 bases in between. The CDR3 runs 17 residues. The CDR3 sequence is CASSLDPGQEDTGELFF. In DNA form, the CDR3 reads TGTGCCAGCAGCTTAGATCCGGGACAAGAAGACACCGGGGAGCTGTTTTTT.

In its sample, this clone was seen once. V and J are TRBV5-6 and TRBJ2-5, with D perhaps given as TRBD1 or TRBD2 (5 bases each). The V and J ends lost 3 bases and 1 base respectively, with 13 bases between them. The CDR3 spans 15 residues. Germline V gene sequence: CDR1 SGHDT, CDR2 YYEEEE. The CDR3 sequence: CASSSGGHLQETQYF. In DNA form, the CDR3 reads TGTGCCAGCAGCTCCGGAGGACACCTCCAAGAGACCCAGTACTTC. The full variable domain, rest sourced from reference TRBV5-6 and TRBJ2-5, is DAGVTQSPTHLIKTRGQQVTLRCSPKSGHDTVSWYQQALGQGPQFIFQYYEEEERQRGNFPDRFSGHQFPNYSSELNVNALLLGDSALYLCASSSGGHLQETQYFGPGTRLLVL.

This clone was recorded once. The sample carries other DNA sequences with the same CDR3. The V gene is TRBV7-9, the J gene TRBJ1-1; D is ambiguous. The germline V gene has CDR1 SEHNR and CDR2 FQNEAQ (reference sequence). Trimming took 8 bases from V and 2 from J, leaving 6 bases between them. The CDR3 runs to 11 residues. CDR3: CASRGNTEAFF. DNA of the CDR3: TGTGCCAGCCGGGGAAACACTGAAGCTTTCTTT.

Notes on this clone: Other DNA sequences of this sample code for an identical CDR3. The CDR3 here is CASSLRQGSNQPQHF. CDR3 bases: TGCGCCAGCAGCCTCAGACAGGGAAGCAATCAGCCCCAGCATTTT. J is TRBJ1-5 and V is TRBV4-1; 7 bases match TRBD1. The CDR3 totals 15 residues. Trimming at V came to 4 bases and at J to 1 base, leaving 4 bases not matched to a gene. Germline lookup yields CDR1 MGHRA and CDR2 YSYEKL.

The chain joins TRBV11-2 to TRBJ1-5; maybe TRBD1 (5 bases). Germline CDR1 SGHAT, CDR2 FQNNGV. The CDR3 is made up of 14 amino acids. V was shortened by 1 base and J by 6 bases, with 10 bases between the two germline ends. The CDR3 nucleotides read TGTGCCAGCAGCTTAGGGACATTCGGTCAGCCCCAGCATTTT. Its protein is CASSLGTFGQPQHF.

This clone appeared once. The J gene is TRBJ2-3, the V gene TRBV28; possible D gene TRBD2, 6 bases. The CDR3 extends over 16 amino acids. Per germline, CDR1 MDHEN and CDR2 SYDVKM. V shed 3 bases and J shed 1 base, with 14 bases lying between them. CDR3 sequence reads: CASSFPREWGTDTQYF. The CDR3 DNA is TGTGCCAGCAGTTTCCCCCGGGAGTGGGGCACAGATACGCAGTATTTT. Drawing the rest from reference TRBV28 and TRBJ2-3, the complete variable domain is DVKVTQSSRYLVKRTGEKVFLECVQDMDHENMFWYRQDPGLGLRLIYFSYDVKMKEKGDIPEGYSVSREKKERFSLILESASTNQTSMYLCASSFPREWGTDTQYFGPGTRLTVL.

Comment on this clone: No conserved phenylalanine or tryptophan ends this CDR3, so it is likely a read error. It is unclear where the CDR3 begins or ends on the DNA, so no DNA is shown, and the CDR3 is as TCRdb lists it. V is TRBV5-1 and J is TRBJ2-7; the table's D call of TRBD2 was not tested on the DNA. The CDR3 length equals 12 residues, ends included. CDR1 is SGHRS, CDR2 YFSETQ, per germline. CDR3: CASSEPGLAGEG.

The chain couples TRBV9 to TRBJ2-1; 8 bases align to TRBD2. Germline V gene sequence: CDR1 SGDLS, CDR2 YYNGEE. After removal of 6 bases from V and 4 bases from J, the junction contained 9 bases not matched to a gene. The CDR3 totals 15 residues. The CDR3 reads CASNVREGPYNEQFF. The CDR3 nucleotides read TGTGCCAGCAACGTTCGGGAGGGCCCGTACAATGAGCAGTTCTTC.